This TCR beta chain is from a study of T cell repertoires in cytomegalovirus infection. This clonotype occurred once. MiXCR, applied by TCRdb to the reads, yields one record per CDR3 protein. The sample has 310,000 or so distinct CDR3 sequences, 15% to 20% seen once. The CDR3 covers 12 residues. With 7 bases removed from V and 1 base from J, the gap between germline ends came to 7 bases. Germline V CDR1 and CDR2: SNHLY, FYNNEI. The sequenced sample consisted of PBMCs. This receptor was taken from a human donor in good health (CMV status not recorded). Some clones in this sample may be carry-over from other donors' samples. The chain uses TRBV2 and TRBJ1-1; D uncertain. The CDR3 DNA reads TGTGCCAGCACAGTCTCGAACACTGAAGCTTTCTTT. Protein product: CASTVSNTEAFF. Supplemented by reference TRBV2 and TRBJ1-1, the full variable domain reads EPEVTQTPSHQVTQMGQEVILRCVPISNHLYFYWYRQILGQKVEFLVSFYNNEISEKSEIFDDQFSVERPDGSNFTLKIRSTKLEDSAMYFCASTVSNTEAFFGQGTRLTVV.